The 28 T cell receptor beta chains listed next were all sequenced from one sample in a study of T-cell memory formation after mild COVID-19 (dated by TCRdb to the early 2020s). The library was prepared using 5' RACE. The reads were generated on an Illumina NovaSeq 6000. The public reads were quality trimmed at Q25 with fastp and then assembled into clones with MiXCR by TCRdb, keeping productive beta chains. Identical CDR3 protein sequences are pooled into one entry, listed with their most common genes and DNA. Across this sample there are about 290,000 distinct CDR3 sequences, with approximately 16% seen only once. Roughly 22% of the sample goes to the ten largest clones. Sample: PBMCs or a T cell subset sorted from them (not recorded which). The source is a man between 18 and 35 years old who had mild COVID-19 (a few samples of this study predate the infection). The sample titles of this study are shuffled in the database, so cell type and time point are left out; the donor was told from shared clones.

The sample holds a few counts of this clonotype. The rearrangement uses TRBV5-6 and TRBJ2-7; D call uncertain. The length of the CDR3 is 16 residues. CDR1 is SGHDT and CDR2 is YYEEEE in the germline V gene. Trimming cost V 0 bases and J 6 bases, with 19 bases left between them. The CDR3 loop reads CASSLAPLGKLGEQYV. The CDR3 nucleotides read TGTGCCAGCAGCTTGGCCCCCTTAGGGAAGCTGGGCGAGCAGTACGTC.

In its sample, this clonotype was seen many times. The V call is TRBV12-3 or TRBV12-4, the J call TRBJ2-5, with 8 positions matching TRBD2. This CDR3 region has 12 residues. Losses at the gene ends were 5 bases for V and 7 bases for J; bases not matched to a gene: 3. As DNA, the CDR3 is TGTGCCAGCAGTACGAGCGGGGGGACCCAGTACTTC. It is translated as CASSTSGGTQYF.

This chain links TRBV7-2 with TRBJ1-5, with D possibly TRBD1 on 6 matching bases. Germline V gene sequence: CDR1 SGHTA, CDR2 FQGNSA. The V end lost 8 bases, the J end lost 7 bases, and 15 bases lay between the germline ends. The CDR3 is 13 amino acids. The CDR3 region is CASGPQGRQPQHF. The CDR3 bases are TGTGCCAGCGGACCTCAGGGGCGGCAGCCCCAGCATTTT.

The chain is built from TRBV2 and TRBJ1-5, with 8 bases that match TRBD1. The CDR3 has 13 residues. CDR1 and CDR2 from the germline V gene are SNHLY and FYNNEI. Trimming at V came to 8 bases and at J to 7 bases, leaving 7 bases not matched to a gene. Here the CDR3 reads CASSRTGWQPQHF. CDR3 in DNA: TGTGCCAGCTCTCGGACAGGGTGGCAGCCCCAGCATTTT.

This clonotype has just a few counts. The DNA of the CDR3 is TGTGCCAGCAGTTACTCCGGGGGAGACGAAAAACTGTTTTTT. It encodes CASSYSGGDEKLFF. The chain uses TRBV12-3 or TRBV12-4 and TRBJ1-4, with a tentative D call TRBD1 (5 bases). The CDR3 totals 14 residues. The V end lost 4 bases, the J end lost 8 bases, and 14 bases lay between the germline ends.

There are a few counts of this clonotype. This chain uses TRBV28 with TRBJ2-5; TRBD1 matches 7 bases. Germline V gives CDR1 MDHEN, CDR2 SYDVKM. Trimming at V came to 1 base and at J to 2 bases, leaving 7 bases not matched to a gene. This CDR3 spans 16 amino acids. CDR3 in amino acids: CASSLFGQAVQETQYF. The CDR3 DNA sequence: TGTGCCAGCAGTTTATTCGGACAGGCGGTTCAAGAGACCCAGTACTTC.

The chain links TRBV7-2 to TRBJ2-2; D gene ambiguous. Trimming stripped 2 bases from V and 4 bases from J, with 8 bases between. The CDR3 consists of 14 residues. Germline-derived CDR1 and CDR2 are SGHTA and FQGNSA. Written as DNA, the CDR3 is TGTGCCAGCAGCTTAAGGCAGTCCACCGGGGAGCTGTTTTTT. This translates into CASSLRQSTGELFF.

CDR3 nucleotide sequence: TGTGCCAGCAGCCAAGATCCCAGCGAGCCCTACGAGCAGTACTTC. Its translation: CASSQDPSEPYEQYF. The chain is built from TRBV3-1 and TRBJ2-7; D unclear. Germline V gene data show CDR1 as LGHDT and CDR2 as YNNKEL (reference sequence). Trimming removed 0 bases from V and 2 bases from J, with 11 bases in between. This CDR3 is 15 amino acids long.

This clonotype was seen only a few times. This chain joins TRBV6-1 and TRBJ1-2; tentative D call: TRBD1 (5 bases). CDR3 size: 15 residues. V gave up 1 base and J gave up 8 bases, with 17 bases separating them. From germline, CDR1 is MNHNS and CDR2 SASEGT. The CDR3 protein is CASSEGGRIMRGYTF. The CDR3 DNA is TGTGCCAGCAGTGAAGGGGGACGGATCATGAGGGGCTACACCTTC.

The chain carries TRBV2 and TRBJ1-2; D remains ambiguous. This CDR3 region has 13 residues. The germline V gene encodes CDR1 SNHLY and CDR2 FYNNEI. V gave up 3 bases and J gave up 8 bases, with 13 bases separating them. The CDR3 region is CASSDREVSGYTF. The CDR3 DNA is TGTGCCAGCAGTGATCGGGAGGTCAGCGGCTACACCTTC.

This clonotype occurred once. J is TRBJ1-6 and V is TRBV5-1; 7 nucleotides agree with TRBD1. Germline CDR1 is SGHRS and CDR2 is YFSETQ. The J segment lost 2 bases and the V segment lost 3 bases, leaving 8 bases of the junction unmatched. There are 17 residues in the CDR3. In nucleotides, the CDR3 is TGCGCCAGCAGCTACAAAGGCAGGGGGACCTATAATTCACCCCTCCACTTT. This codes for CASSYKGRGTYNSPLHF.

This chain links TRBV11-2 with TRBJ1-2; 7 positions match TRBD1. V trimming: 7 bases; J trimming: 3 bases; junction bases outside the gene matches: 14. The CDR3 is 16 residues long. The germline CDR1 and CDR2 sequences are SGHAT and FQNNGV. The CDR3 DNA reads as TGTGCCAGCATCCCTTCTGCAGACAGGGATTACTATGGCTACACCTTC. It codes for CASIPSADRDYYGYTF.

This clonotype has only a few counts. V is TRBV4-2 and J is TRBJ1-5; D uncertain. This CDR3 has 16 residues. Germline values: CDR1 LGHNA, CDR2 YNFKEQ. Trimming removed 1 base at V and 0 bases at J, with 10 bases between. The CDR3 protein is CASSQGEADSNQPQHF. CDR3 nucleotide sequence: TGTGCCAGCAGCCAAGGGGAGGCAGATAGCAATCAGCCCCAGCATTTT.

This sequence joins TRBV18 and TRBJ2-7; TRBD2 is a possible D gene (5 bases). This CDR3 is built from 13 residues. Looked up from germline, CDR1 is KGHSH and CDR2 is LQKENI. Here the CDR3 DNA reads TGTGCTACGACCGACGGCCGGGGTAGCGAGCAGTACTTC. Its protein is CATTDGRGSEQYF.

This chain's CDR3 is CASSPNPTGYGYEQYV. The CDR3 DNA is TGTGCCAGCTCACCAAACCCGACAGGGTATGGATACGAGCAGTACGTC. The V and J genes are TRBV18 and TRBJ2-7; 7 positions agree with TRBD1. Germline V gives CDR1 KGHSH, CDR2 LQKENI. Trimming took 2 bases from V and 4 from J; bases not matched to a gene: 11. The CDR3 loop spans 16 amino acids.

Ten or more counts support this clonotype. The junction differs from germline at one of its ends, possibly a read error. The chain is built from TRBV18 and TRBJ1-4, with TRBD1 matching over 8 bases. There are 16 residues in the CDR3. The V gene's germline CDR1 is KGHSH and CDR2 LQKENI. CDR3 protein: CASSPARDRFNGKLFF. DNA of the CDR3: TGTGCCAGCTCGCCAGCCCGGGACAGGTTTAATGGAAAACTGTTTTTT.

The V gene is TRBV27, the J gene TRBJ1-3; tentative D call: TRBD1 (5 bases). V was pared by 3 bases and J by 4 bases, with 10 bases between. The germline V gene has CDR1 MNHEY and CDR2 SMNVEV (reference sequence). The CDR3 is made up of 14 amino acids. The CDR3 protein is CASSFVGGGNTIYF. DNA of the CDR3: TGTGCCAGCAGTTTTGTGGGGGGAGGAAACACCATATATTTT.

This clonotype showed up just a few times. V and J are TRBV6-2 or TRBV6-3 and TRBJ2-7, with TRBD2 matching over 11 bases. After removal of 4 bases from V and 3 bases from J, the junction contained 8 bases not matched to a gene. In germline, CDR1 is MNHEY, CDR2 SVGEGT. The CDR3 has 16 residues. The CDR3 nucleotides are TGTGCCAGCAGTTTACCCACTAGCGGGAGCCTCTACGAGCAGTACTTC. Translating it yields CASSLPTSGSLYEQYF.

The chain links TRBV28 to TRBJ2-5, with a weak D call TRBD2 (6 bases). The CDR3 contains 11 residues. CDR1 MDHEN and CDR2 SYDVKM come from the germline V gene. Deletions cut 11 bases from V and 2 bases from J, with 9 bases between. The DNA of the CDR3 is TGTGCCTGCGGGGCTCAAGAGACCCAGTACTTC. This gives the protein CACGAQETQYF.

This clonotype was seen a handful of times. The chain couples TRBV7-3 to TRBJ2-1; TRBD1 matches at 9 bases. V dropped 1 base and J dropped 6; count of bases not matched to a gene: 4. Germline values: CDR1 SGHTA, CDR2 FQGTGA. The CDR3 has 15 residues. The CDR3 DNA sequence: TGTGCCAGCAGCTTAAAGGACAGGGGTTTCAATGAGCAGTTCTTC. Translated, it gives CASSLKDRGFNEQFF.

This chain joins TRBV2 and TRBJ1-5; D uncertain. The CDR3 consists of 12 residues. The V end lost 6 bases, the J end lost 1 base, and 4 bases lay between the germline ends. CDR1 and CDR2 from the germline V gene are SNHLY and FYNNEI. The CDR3 coding sequence is TGTGCCAGCAGGCAGAGCAATCAGCCCCAGCATTTT. Translation: CASRQSNQPQHF.

This sequence joins TRBV6-2 or TRBV6-3 and TRBJ2-5; maybe TRBD2 (5 bases). The CDR3 length is 15 residues. Germline-derived CDR1 and CDR2 are MNHEY and SVGEGT. V lost 8 bases to trimming and J lost 4 bases, with 20 bases between them. CDR3 nucleotides: TGTGCCAGCTCAGCCGCCGGGGAGCGGCGAGAGACCCAGTACTTC. It is translated as CASSAAGERRETQYF.

This clonotype was counted between two and nine times. The rearrangement joins TRBV7-3 to TRBJ1-5, with D possibly TRBD1 on 5 matching bases. The germline V and J ends were trimmed by 1 base and 2 bases, with 18 bases remaining between them. There are 18 residues in the CDR3. Germline CDR1 reads SGHTA; CDR2 reads FQGTGA. CDR3 in DNA: TGTGCCAGCAGCTTAAGTGAGAGGAGGGGAGGAGGCAATCAGCCCCAGCATTTT. Translation: CASSLSERRGGGNQPQHF.

The J gene is TRBJ1-2, the V gene TRBV7-2; D not resolved. With 5 bases removed from V and 6 bases from J, the gap between germline ends came to 13 bases. Germline-derived CDR1 and CDR2 are SGHTA and FQGNSA. The CDR3 runs to 13 residues. CDR3 bases: TGTGCCAGCAGCACCATGGGTCAGGATGGCTACACCTTC. Amino acid sequence: CASSTMGQDGYTF.

This chain uses TRBV7-2 with TRBJ1-3, with a weak D call TRBD1 (6 bases). Trimming pared 0 bases from V and 3 bases from J, leaving 12 bases between. The CDR3 runs 16 residues. The germline CDR1 and CDR2 sequences are SGHTA and FQGNSA. The CDR3 here is CASSLAAGDHGNTIYF. For the CDR3, the DNA is TGTGCCAGCAGCTTAGCGGCAGGGGATCATGGAAACACCATATATTTT.

This chain joins TRBV11-2 and TRBJ2-2; tentatively, D is TRBD1 (5 bases). Per the germline V gene, CDR1 is SGHAT and CDR2 is FQNNGV. The ends were cut back, 2 bases at V and 4 bases at J, with 11 bases in the middle. There are 15 residues in the CDR3. CDR3 sequence (DNA): TGTGCCAGCAGCTTATTTACAGGAACCACCGGGGAGCTGTTTTTT. Its translation: CASSLFTGTTGELFF. The full variable domain, its missing parts supplied by reference TRBV11-2 and TRBJ2-2, is EAGVAQSPRYKIIEKRQSVAFWCNPISGHATLYWYQQILGQGPKLLIQFQNNGVVDDSQLPKDRFSAERLKGVDSTLKIQPAKLEDSAVYLCASSLFTGTTGELFFGEGSRLTVL.

This chain links TRBV7-2 with TRBJ1-5; perhaps TRBD1 as D (5 bases). With 1 base removed from V and 2 bases from J, the gap between germline ends came to 15 bases. The CDR3 contains 17 residues. CDR1 is SGHTA, CDR2 FQGNSA, per germline. The CDR3 nucleotides are TGTGCCAGCAGCTTAGTAGGGGACCCCGAGGGCAATCAGCCCCAGCATTTT. Translated: CASSLVGDPEGNQPQHF.

This chain links TRBV6-6 with TRBJ2-2, with D tentatively TRBD1 (6 bases). The CDR3 has 12 amino acids. Germline V gives CDR1 MNHNY, CDR2 SVGAGI (reference sequence). V lost 8 bases and J lost 6, with 10 bases in between. The CDR3 sequence is CASVTGSGELFF. The DNA for the CDR3 is TGTGCCAGCGTCACAGGGTCCGGGGAGCTGTTTTTT.